This TCR beta chain was found in a study of T-cell reconstitution after alpha-beta-depleted transplantation in children (dated by TCRdb to about 2016). General notes on the study: Using TCR repertoire profiling, the study followed T-cell immune reconstitution in a quantitative way in children after TCRalphabeta/CD19-depleted allogeneic hematopoietic cell transplantation.

General conclusions and limits of the study: Hyperexpanded clone frequencies declined over subsequent months; after one year, T-cell counts and TCRbeta diversity were mostly attributed to newly produced T cells. In some patients, the high TCRbeta diversity seen at day 60 was put down to recipient T cells and intrathymic progenitors that had survived conditioning. About two months after transplant, the apparently early recovery of alphabetaT-cell counts reportedly depended on just several hundred clones that had expanded rapidly and came from non-depleted graft cells.

The sample's treatment or condition, from its label and the paper: allogeneic hematopoietic cell transplantation with graft depleted of TCRalphabeta T cells and CD19 B cells. The children who served as transplant recipients had been given grafts of TCRalphabeta/CD19-depleted allogeneic hematopoietic cells. CDR1 and CDR2 (SGHVS, FNYEAQ) derive from the germline V gene. The CDR3 contains 16 residues, cysteine and phenylalanine counted. Here the CDR3 DNA is all that survives: 48 bases in frame from base 1. V was cut back by 1 base and J by 4 bases, leaving a gap of 14 bases between them. Library method: PCR. This sample was sequenced with an Illumina HiSeq 2500. To normalize quantification of the TCRbeta repertoire, the TCR libraries were built with molecular barcoding that relied on unique molecular identifiers. The public reads were run again by TCRdb, first through fastp at Q25 and then through MiXCR, and only productive beta chains were kept. One record per CDR3 amino acid sequence lists the most common genes and DNA. A total of 450,000 to 600,000 distinct CDR3 sequences appear in this sample, about an eighth of them only once. The top ten constitute 2.2% of the sample.

As to this clonotype: Its antigen target is currently unknown. Per-nucleotide qualities are absent, and no much larger clonotype sits a single base away.

The V and J segments used are TRBV7-6 and TRBJ2-1, with TRBD2 tentatively as D gene (6 bases match). This TCR derives from a male patient aged 10 to 17 who had a stem cell transplant for acute myeloid leukemia, so the T cells may come from the graft donor. Sequenced here: PBMCs, mostly from graft donor cells, sampled 360 days after TCRalphabeta/CD19-depleted stem cell transplant. The CDR3 reads CASSLGGLATYNEQFF. The DNA sequence is given as TGTGCCAGCAGCTTAGGTGGGCTAGCGACATACAATGAGCAGTTCTTC.